The clone carrying this TCR beta chain was seen a few times. Researchers amplified the TCR beta CDR3 regions from RNA transcripts. HTBI primers were the set used in a first-round RT-PCR of the TCR CDR3. One entry per CDR3 protein results from TCRdb running MiXCR on the multiplex PCR reads. The table lists 250,000 to 400,000 distinct CDR3 sequences, about an eighth of them singletons. Germline V gene lookup returns CDR1 KGHDR and CDR2 SFDVKD. The CDR3 is 16 amino acids. J was trimmed by 8 bases and V by 5 bases; bases with no gene match: 13. Clinical symptoms, serum thyroxine, TRAb, thyroid ultrasound and orbital computed tomography informed diagnoses. The sample originates from a study of T cells in Graves' hyperthyroidism and ophthalmopathy.

This sequence was found in a woman between 40 and 55 years old with Graves' ophthalmopathy. Sequenced input: blood. The chain uses TRBV24-1 and TRBJ2-1; 8 nucleotides agree with TRBD2. CDR3 coding DNA: TGTGCCACCAGTGGTTACGAACTAGCGGAGGGGGATGAGCAGTTCTTC. The encoded protein is CATSGYELAEGDEQFF.